The 22 T cell receptor beta chains presented below share a single source sample, sequenced in a study of Graves' ophthalmopathy and Graves' hyperthyroidism. As the template, RNA transcripts were used to amplify TCR beta CDR3 regions. HTBI primers were used in a first-round RT-PCR, which preceded a second-round multiplex PCR. TCRdb re-called the multiplex PCR reads through MiXCR, storing one row per CDR3 protein. The sample includes 200,000 to 250,000 distinct CDR3 sequences, around a fifth of them seen just once. The sequencing input was peripheral blood. The receptors here all came from a woman aged 50 to 60 with Graves' ophthalmopathy.

There are many counts of this clonotype. CDR3 in amino acids: CASSPLTGRNTEAFF. CDR3 DNA: TGTGCCAGCAGTCCCTTGACAGGGAGGAACACTGAAGCTTTCTTT. The V gene is TRBV2, the J gene TRBJ1-1; 7 bases align to TRBD1. Germline assignment: CDR1 SNHLY and CDR2 FYNNEI. Germline trimming cut 5 bases from V and 1 base from J; bases unmatched to any gene: 7. The CDR3 loop spans 15 amino acids.

There are many counts of this clonotype. CDR3: CASSFAGLETQYF. For the CDR3, the DNA is TGTGCCAGCAGTTTCGCAGGGCTCGAGACCCAGTACTTC. The chain has TRBV12-3 or TRBV12-4 and TRBJ2-5, with D possibly TRBD1 on 5 matching bases. CDR3 length: 13 amino acids. Trimming stripped 3 bases from V and 5 bases from J, with 10 bases between.

Note on this clonotype: A read error may be the cause here, since a much bigger clone is one base away. J is TRBJ2-5 and V is TRBV20-1, with D uncertain. Germline CDR1 is DFQATT and CDR2 is SNEGSKA (reference sequence). The germline V and J ends were trimmed by 4 bases and 0 bases, with 6 bases remaining between them. CDR3 length: 12 amino acids. The CDR3 reads CSAKGHQETQYF. The CDR3 DNA follows: TGCAGTGCTAAAGGGCACCAAGAGACCCAGTACTTC.

The CDR3 here is CASSKGLAGGETQYF. CDR3 DNA: TGTGCCAGCAGTAAGGGACTAGCGGGCGGGGAGACCCAGTACTTC. This rearrangement joins TRBV27 to TRBJ2-5, with 12 bases aligning to TRBD2. The CDR3 covers 15 residues. The V gene's germline CDR1 is MNHEY and CDR2 SMNVEV (reference sequence). V trimming: 5 bases; J trimming: 5 bases; junction bases outside the gene matches: 6.

This clonotype was recorded many times. V usage is TRBV7-9 and J usage is TRBJ2-5; D possibly corresponds to TRBD2 (6 bases). This CDR3 region has 15 residues. Per germline, CDR1 SEHNR and CDR2 FQNEAQ (reference sequence). Trimming left V 5 bases short and J 2 bases short, with 15 bases between. The CDR3 sequence: CASSGEAVIQETQYF. DNA of the CDR3: TGTGCCAGCAGCGGGGAGGCAGTAATACAAGAGACCCAGTACTTC.

This clonotype was detected ten times or more. The J gene is TRBJ2-7, the V gene TRBV4-2; 10 nucleotides match TRBD2. The junction had 5 bases not matched to a gene; V was cut back by 0 bases and J by 3 bases. This CDR3 has 16 residues. Germline loops: CDR1 LGHNA, CDR2 YNFKEQ. CDR3 sequence reads: CASSQDGTSDHYEQYF. The DNA of the CDR3 is TGTGCCAGCAGCCAAGATGGGACTAGCGACCACTACGAGCAGTACTTC.

V gene TRBV11-1 combines with J gene TRBJ2-7; the D gene is possibly TRBD2 (5 bases). This CDR3 has 15 amino acids. The V end lost 2 bases, the J end lost 4 bases, and 15 bases lay between the germline ends. Germline values: CDR1 SGHAT, CDR2 FQDESV (reference sequence). The CDR3 loop reads CASSLTAGGLYEQYF. The CDR3 bases are TGTGCCAGCAGCTTAACAGCCGGCGGACTGTACGAGCAGTACTTC.

This clonotype was observed at least ten times. CDR3 region: CASSRSGQGRTEAFF. CDR3 coding DNA: TGTGCCAGCAGCCGATCGGGACAGGGGAGGACTGAAGCTTTCTTT. The rearrangement links TRBV28 to TRBJ1-1, with TRBD1 matching 10 bases. This CDR3 spans 15 amino acids. CDR1 MDHEN and CDR2 SYDVKM come from the germline V gene. After removal of 6 bases from V and 5 bases from J, the junction contained 9 bases not matched to a gene.

The rearrangement joins TRBV11-2 to TRBJ2-5, with D possibly TRBD2 on 6 matching bases. Between the trimmed V and J ends, which lost 1 base and 1 base, there was a span of 10 bases. The CDR3 sequence is 15 residues long. Germline V lookup: CDR1 SGHAT, CDR2 FQNNGV. The DNA of the CDR3 is TGTGCCAGCAGCTTAGGGCGGGACTTCCAAGAGACCCAGTACTTC. Its protein product is CASSLGRDFQETQYF.

This clonotype was detected many times. The gene calls are TRBV12-3 or TRBV12-4 and TRBJ1-1; D gene ambiguous. The length of the CDR3 is 13 residues. Trimming cost V 2 bases and J 0 bases, with 4 bases left between them. In nucleotides, the CDR3 is TGTGCCAGCAGTTTACAGTTGAACACTGAAGCTTTCTTT. Protein product: CASSLQLNTEAFF.

About this clonotype: A clone one base away is much larger, so this may be a read error. This chain connects TRBV29-1 to TRBJ2-7, with 7 bases aligning to TRBD2. The CDR3 sequence is 15 residues long. Germline V gene lookup returns CDR1 SQVTM and CDR2 ANQGSEA. V lost 4 bases and J lost 2; bases outside the gene matches: 11. The CDR3 region has the DNA TGCAGCGTTGGGGCCCCGGGACTATTAACCTACGAGCAGTACTTC. This gives the protein CSVGAPGLLTYEQYF.

The rearrangement uses TRBV3-1 and TRBJ1-6; the match to TRBD1 covers 9 bases. This CDR3 contains 20 residues. CDR1 and CDR2 (germline): LGHDT, YNNKEL (reference sequence). V lost 4 bases and J lost 6; bases outside the gene matches: 19. CDR3 sequence reads: CASSLEVSGTGTRGNSPLHF. The CDR3 coding sequence is TGTGCCAGCAGCCTCGAAGTTTCCGGGACAGGGACTCGGGGTAATTCACCCCTCCACTTT.

This clonotype has at least ten counts. The chain is built from TRBV28 and TRBJ2-7; 14 bases are shared with TRBD2. V shed 5 bases, J shed 4 bases, and the junction held 4 bases outside the gene matches. This CDR3 is 15 amino acids long. Germline V lookup: CDR1 MDHEN, CDR2 SYDVKM. The CDR3 nucleotides are TGTGCCAGCAGTGGGACTAGCGGGAGTAGGTACGAGCAGTACTTC. Protein: CASSGTSGSRYEQYF.

There are many counts of this clonotype. The germline gene is not matched at one end of the junction; a read error may be the cause. The chain couples TRBV28 to TRBJ1-2; D might be TRBD1 (6 bases). In germline, CDR1 is MDHEN, CDR2 SYDVKM. The CDR3 consists of 15 residues. CDR3 loop: CASSQPTGFLYSYTF. The CDR3 coding sequence is TGTGCCAGCAGTCAGCCGACAGGCTTTCTCTATAGCTACACCTTC.

The rearrangement joins TRBV6-2 or TRBV6-3 to TRBJ2-7; TRBD1 aligns across 7 bases. The length of the CDR3 is 14 residues. The V segment lost 4 bases and the J segment 0 bases; nucleotides outside the gene matches: 3. Per the germline V gene, CDR1 is MNHEY and CDR2 is SVGEGT. CDR3 residues: CASSLDRNSYEQYF. The CDR3 coding sequence is TGTGCCAGCAGTTTGGACAGGAACTCCTACGAGCAGTACTTC.

In regard to this clonotype: The junction does not match germline at one end; this may be a read error. V and J are TRBV7-2 and TRBJ1-2; D uncertain. CDR3 length equals 15 residues. In germline, CDR1 is SGHTA, CDR2 FQGNSA. CDR3 amino acids: CASSLGVPSDYGYIF. In DNA, the CDR3 is TGTGCCAGCAGCTTAGGGGTCCCTTCCGACTATGGCTACATCTTC.

The sample holds many counts of this clonotype. This chain uses TRBV10-1 with TRBJ2-7; 13 bases are shared with TRBD2. Germline V gene data show CDR1 as WNHNN and CDR2 as SYGVQD (reference sequence). The junction had 3 bases not matched to a gene; V was cut back by 0 bases and J by 7 bases. This CDR3 contains 15 residues. CDR3 in DNA: TGCGCCAGCAGTGAGTCGAGACTAGCGGGAGGTGAGCAGTACTTC. The encoded protein is CASSESRLAGGEQYF.

This clonotype was seen at least ten times. The chain joins TRBV3-1 to TRBJ1-1; the D is unclear. The CDR3 spans 15 residues. Trimming pared 4 bases from V and 3 bases from J, leaving 15 bases between. Looked up from germline, CDR1 is LGHDT and CDR2 is YNNKEL (reference sequence). Here the CDR3 reads CASSPTRVRDTEAFF. The DNA of the CDR3 is TGTGCCAGCAGCCCTACTAGGGTTCGGGACACTGAAGCTTTCTTT.

Many counts were recorded for this clonotype. Here the CDR3 reads CASSTPPNYGYTF. The CDR3 nucleotides read TGTGCCAGTAGTACACCTCCAAACTATGGCTACACCTTC. V is TRBV19 and J is TRBJ1-2; no clear D gene. This CDR3 has 13 residues. Germline values: CDR1 LNHDA, CDR2 SQIVND (reference sequence). The V end was cut by 4 bases, the J end by 2 bases, with 8 bases between.

About this clonotype: A clone one base away is much larger, so this may be a read error. V gene TRBV3-1 combines with J gene TRBJ1-1; 8 bases map to TRBD1. CDR1 and CDR2 from the germline V gene are LGHDT and YNNKEL (reference sequence). Trimming at V came to 0 bases and at J to 0 bases, leaving 0 bases not matched to a gene. The CDR3 spans 15 residues. CDR3 nucleotides: TGTGCCAGCAGCCAAGACAGGGGGCTGAACACTGAAGCTTTCTTT. Its protein is CASSQDRGLNTEAFF.

This chain joins TRBV2 and TRBJ1-1; 11 bases agree with TRBD1. The junction had 9 bases not matched to a gene; V was cut back by 8 bases and J by 7 bases. The length of the CDR3 is 14 residues. Germline CDR1 reads SNHLY; CDR2 reads FYNNEI. The CDR3 sequence: CASRTGGGSGEAFF. The CDR3 nucleotides read TGTGCCAGCCGGACAGGGGGCGGATCGGGTGAAGCTTTCTTT.

V and J are TRBV20-1 and TRBJ2-5; D call uncertain. Germline CDR1 reads DFQATT; CDR2 reads SNEGSKA (reference sequence). This CDR3 comprises 15 residues. V dropped 8 bases and J dropped 4 bases, with 23 bases sitting between them. CDR3 DNA sequence: TGCAGTATTTCCCGTCTGGGTAGTTCAGGAGAGACCCAGTACTTC. Amino acids: CSISRLGSSGETQYF.